This T cell receptor (beta chain) emerged from a study of PD-L1 blockade in urothelial cancer. As for the study in general: Study patients had been treated with 0 to 3 previous chemotherapy regimens. Blood was tested 3 weeks (second dose) and 6 weeks into treatment. Points from the study as a whole: Tumor-associated clones in blood expanded more at 3 weeks in durable-benefit patients.

Notes on this clone: Its antigen is unidentified.

Between 1 and 8 samples per patient were obtained, pretreatment and on-treatment. There are 16 residues in the CDR3. Losses at the gene ends were 4 bases for V and 3 bases for J; bases not matched to a gene: 7. Germline CDR1 reads MNHNS; CDR2 reads SASEGT. The table came from immunoSEQ multiplex PCR; TCRdb's copy has only in-frame clones and leaves some out. In the table there are about 52,000 clones, 84% of which are singletons. The specimen comprised PBMCs, sampled around atezolizumab (anti-PD-L1) treatment. The chain couples TRBV6-1 to TRBJ1-5, with 9 bases matching TRBD1. The receptor was derived from a man aged 35-49 years with urothelial cancer. This CDR3 is CASSGGRQGVNQPQHF. As DNA, the CDR3 is TGTGCCAGCAGTGGGGGGAGACAGGGGGTCAATCAGCCCCAGCATTTT.